The source of this T cell receptor beta chain is a study of beta chain features in type 1 diabetes. The sequenced template was cDNA made from the entire isolated RNA. TCRdb keeps only in-frame clones here, not all; method: immunoSEQ multiplex PCR. The sample carries 95,000 to 110,000 clones, roughly 28% recorded once. Germline V gene lookup returns CDR1 MGHDK and CDR2 SYGVNS. J lost 0 bases, V lost 7 bases, and 3 bases had no gene match. This CDR3 has 14 residues. Findings and caveats of the study: Moderate but significant shortening of TCRB CDR3s was recorded in all four CD4+ subsets from Type 1 diabetes patients. Shorter templates might be favored by PCR, equally in patients and controls.

Comment on this clone: Antigen: not known.

It was one heparinised blood draw, averaging roughly 0.11 L, that each donor gave. The chain couples TRBV25-1 to TRBJ2-1; 7 bases are a match to TRBD1. The sequenced sample was central memory CD4+ T cells from blood. The receptor comes from a woman aged 18-30 years with type 1 diabetes. CDR3 DNA sequence: TGTGCCAGCACCCCAGGGGGCTCCTACAATGAGCAGTTCTTC. Translation gives CASTPGGSYNEQFF.